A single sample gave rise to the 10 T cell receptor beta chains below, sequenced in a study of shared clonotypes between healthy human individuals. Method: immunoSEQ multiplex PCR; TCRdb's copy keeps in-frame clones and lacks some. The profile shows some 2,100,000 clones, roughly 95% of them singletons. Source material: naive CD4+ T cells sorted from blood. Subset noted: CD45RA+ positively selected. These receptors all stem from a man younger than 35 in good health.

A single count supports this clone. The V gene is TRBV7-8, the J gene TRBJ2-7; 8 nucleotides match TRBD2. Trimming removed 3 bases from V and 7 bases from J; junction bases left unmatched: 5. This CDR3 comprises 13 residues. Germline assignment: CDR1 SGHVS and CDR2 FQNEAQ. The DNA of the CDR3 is TGTGCCAGCAGCTTTTTAACTAGCGGTGAGCAGTACTTC. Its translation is CASSFLTSGEQYF.

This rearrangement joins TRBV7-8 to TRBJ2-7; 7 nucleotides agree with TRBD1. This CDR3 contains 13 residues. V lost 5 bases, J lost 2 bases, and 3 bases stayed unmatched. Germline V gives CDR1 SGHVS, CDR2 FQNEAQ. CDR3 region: CASSRQGPYEQYF. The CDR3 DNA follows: TGTGCCAGCAGCAGACAGGGCCCCTACGAGCAGTACTTC.

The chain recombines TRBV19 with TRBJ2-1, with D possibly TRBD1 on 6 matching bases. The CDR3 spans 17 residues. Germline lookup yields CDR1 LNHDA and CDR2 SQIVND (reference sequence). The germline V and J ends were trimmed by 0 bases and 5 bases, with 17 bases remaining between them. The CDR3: CASSIEHRVASDNEQFF. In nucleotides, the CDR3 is TGTGCCAGTAGTATAGAACACAGGGTAGCGTCGGACAATGAGCAGTTCTTC. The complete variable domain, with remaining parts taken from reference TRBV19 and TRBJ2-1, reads DGGITQSPKYLFRKEGQNVTLSCEQNLNHDAMYWYRQDPGQGLRLIYYSQIVNDFQKGDIAEGYSVSREKKESFPLTVTSAQKNPTAFYLCASSIEHRVASDNEQFFGPGTRLTVL.

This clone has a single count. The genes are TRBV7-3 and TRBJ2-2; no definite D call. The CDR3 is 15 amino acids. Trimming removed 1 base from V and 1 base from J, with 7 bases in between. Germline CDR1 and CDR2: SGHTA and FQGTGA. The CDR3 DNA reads TGTGCCAGCAGCTTAATGGGCGGGAACACCGGGGAGCTGTTTTTT. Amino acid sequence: CASSLMGGNTGELFF.

The CDR3 spells CASSLASLTDNEKLFF. The CDR3 region has the DNA TGCGCCAGCAGCTTGGCGAGTTTAACAGATAATGAAAAACTGTTTTTT. This sequence joins TRBV5-1 and TRBJ1-4; D call uncertain. The V end was cut by 0 bases, the J end by 4 bases, with 13 bases between. Germline V gives CDR1 SGHRS, CDR2 YFSETQ. The CDR3 length is 16 residues.

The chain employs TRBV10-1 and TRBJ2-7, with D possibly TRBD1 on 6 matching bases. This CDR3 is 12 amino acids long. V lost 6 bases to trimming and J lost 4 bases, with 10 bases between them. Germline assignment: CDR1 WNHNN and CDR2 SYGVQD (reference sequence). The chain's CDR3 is CASRPGQYEQYF. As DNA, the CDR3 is TGCGCCAGCAGGCCCGGACAGTACGAGCAGTACTTC.

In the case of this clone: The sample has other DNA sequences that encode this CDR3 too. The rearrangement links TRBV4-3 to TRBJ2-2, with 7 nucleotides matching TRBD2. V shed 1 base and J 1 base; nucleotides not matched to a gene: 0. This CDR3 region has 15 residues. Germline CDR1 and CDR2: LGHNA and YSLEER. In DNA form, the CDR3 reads TGCGCCAGCAGCCAAGGCGGGGGGAACACCGGGGAGCTGTTTTTT. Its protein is CASSQGGGNTGELFF.

CDR3 residues: CASSGSPGPYEQYF. CDR3 DNA sequence: TGTGCCAGCAGTGGGTCCCCGGGGCCCTACGAGCAGTACTTC. The chain is built from TRBV9 and TRBJ2-7; D could derive from TRBD1 or TRBD2 (5 bases each). This CDR3 region has 14 residues. V lost 5 bases and J lost 2, with 14 bases in between. Per germline, CDR1 SGDLS and CDR2 YYNGEE.

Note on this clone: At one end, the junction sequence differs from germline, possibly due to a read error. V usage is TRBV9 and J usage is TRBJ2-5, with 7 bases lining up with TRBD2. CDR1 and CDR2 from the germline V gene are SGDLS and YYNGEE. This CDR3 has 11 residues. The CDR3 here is CASSAPSAGDF. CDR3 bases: TGTGCCAGCAGCGCCCCCTCGGCGGGGGACTTC.

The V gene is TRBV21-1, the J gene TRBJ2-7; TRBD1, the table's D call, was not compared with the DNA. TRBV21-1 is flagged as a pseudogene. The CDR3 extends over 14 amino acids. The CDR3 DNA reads TGTGCCAGCACCCCGACAGGTAACCTCTACGAGCAGTACTTC. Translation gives CASTPTGNLYEQYF.